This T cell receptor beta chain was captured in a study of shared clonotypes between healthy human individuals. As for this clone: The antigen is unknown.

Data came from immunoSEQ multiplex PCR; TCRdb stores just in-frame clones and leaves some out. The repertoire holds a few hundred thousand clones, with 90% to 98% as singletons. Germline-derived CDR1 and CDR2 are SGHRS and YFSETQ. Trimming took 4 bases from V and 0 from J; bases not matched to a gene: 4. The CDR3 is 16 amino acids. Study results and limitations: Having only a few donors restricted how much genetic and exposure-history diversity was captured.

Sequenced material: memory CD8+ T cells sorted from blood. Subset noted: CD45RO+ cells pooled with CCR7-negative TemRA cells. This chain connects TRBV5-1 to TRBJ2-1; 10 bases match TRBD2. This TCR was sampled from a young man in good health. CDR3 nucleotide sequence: TGCGCCAGCAGCCCACTAGCGGGAAGCTCCTACAATGAGCAGTTCTTC. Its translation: CASSPLAGSSYNEQFF.